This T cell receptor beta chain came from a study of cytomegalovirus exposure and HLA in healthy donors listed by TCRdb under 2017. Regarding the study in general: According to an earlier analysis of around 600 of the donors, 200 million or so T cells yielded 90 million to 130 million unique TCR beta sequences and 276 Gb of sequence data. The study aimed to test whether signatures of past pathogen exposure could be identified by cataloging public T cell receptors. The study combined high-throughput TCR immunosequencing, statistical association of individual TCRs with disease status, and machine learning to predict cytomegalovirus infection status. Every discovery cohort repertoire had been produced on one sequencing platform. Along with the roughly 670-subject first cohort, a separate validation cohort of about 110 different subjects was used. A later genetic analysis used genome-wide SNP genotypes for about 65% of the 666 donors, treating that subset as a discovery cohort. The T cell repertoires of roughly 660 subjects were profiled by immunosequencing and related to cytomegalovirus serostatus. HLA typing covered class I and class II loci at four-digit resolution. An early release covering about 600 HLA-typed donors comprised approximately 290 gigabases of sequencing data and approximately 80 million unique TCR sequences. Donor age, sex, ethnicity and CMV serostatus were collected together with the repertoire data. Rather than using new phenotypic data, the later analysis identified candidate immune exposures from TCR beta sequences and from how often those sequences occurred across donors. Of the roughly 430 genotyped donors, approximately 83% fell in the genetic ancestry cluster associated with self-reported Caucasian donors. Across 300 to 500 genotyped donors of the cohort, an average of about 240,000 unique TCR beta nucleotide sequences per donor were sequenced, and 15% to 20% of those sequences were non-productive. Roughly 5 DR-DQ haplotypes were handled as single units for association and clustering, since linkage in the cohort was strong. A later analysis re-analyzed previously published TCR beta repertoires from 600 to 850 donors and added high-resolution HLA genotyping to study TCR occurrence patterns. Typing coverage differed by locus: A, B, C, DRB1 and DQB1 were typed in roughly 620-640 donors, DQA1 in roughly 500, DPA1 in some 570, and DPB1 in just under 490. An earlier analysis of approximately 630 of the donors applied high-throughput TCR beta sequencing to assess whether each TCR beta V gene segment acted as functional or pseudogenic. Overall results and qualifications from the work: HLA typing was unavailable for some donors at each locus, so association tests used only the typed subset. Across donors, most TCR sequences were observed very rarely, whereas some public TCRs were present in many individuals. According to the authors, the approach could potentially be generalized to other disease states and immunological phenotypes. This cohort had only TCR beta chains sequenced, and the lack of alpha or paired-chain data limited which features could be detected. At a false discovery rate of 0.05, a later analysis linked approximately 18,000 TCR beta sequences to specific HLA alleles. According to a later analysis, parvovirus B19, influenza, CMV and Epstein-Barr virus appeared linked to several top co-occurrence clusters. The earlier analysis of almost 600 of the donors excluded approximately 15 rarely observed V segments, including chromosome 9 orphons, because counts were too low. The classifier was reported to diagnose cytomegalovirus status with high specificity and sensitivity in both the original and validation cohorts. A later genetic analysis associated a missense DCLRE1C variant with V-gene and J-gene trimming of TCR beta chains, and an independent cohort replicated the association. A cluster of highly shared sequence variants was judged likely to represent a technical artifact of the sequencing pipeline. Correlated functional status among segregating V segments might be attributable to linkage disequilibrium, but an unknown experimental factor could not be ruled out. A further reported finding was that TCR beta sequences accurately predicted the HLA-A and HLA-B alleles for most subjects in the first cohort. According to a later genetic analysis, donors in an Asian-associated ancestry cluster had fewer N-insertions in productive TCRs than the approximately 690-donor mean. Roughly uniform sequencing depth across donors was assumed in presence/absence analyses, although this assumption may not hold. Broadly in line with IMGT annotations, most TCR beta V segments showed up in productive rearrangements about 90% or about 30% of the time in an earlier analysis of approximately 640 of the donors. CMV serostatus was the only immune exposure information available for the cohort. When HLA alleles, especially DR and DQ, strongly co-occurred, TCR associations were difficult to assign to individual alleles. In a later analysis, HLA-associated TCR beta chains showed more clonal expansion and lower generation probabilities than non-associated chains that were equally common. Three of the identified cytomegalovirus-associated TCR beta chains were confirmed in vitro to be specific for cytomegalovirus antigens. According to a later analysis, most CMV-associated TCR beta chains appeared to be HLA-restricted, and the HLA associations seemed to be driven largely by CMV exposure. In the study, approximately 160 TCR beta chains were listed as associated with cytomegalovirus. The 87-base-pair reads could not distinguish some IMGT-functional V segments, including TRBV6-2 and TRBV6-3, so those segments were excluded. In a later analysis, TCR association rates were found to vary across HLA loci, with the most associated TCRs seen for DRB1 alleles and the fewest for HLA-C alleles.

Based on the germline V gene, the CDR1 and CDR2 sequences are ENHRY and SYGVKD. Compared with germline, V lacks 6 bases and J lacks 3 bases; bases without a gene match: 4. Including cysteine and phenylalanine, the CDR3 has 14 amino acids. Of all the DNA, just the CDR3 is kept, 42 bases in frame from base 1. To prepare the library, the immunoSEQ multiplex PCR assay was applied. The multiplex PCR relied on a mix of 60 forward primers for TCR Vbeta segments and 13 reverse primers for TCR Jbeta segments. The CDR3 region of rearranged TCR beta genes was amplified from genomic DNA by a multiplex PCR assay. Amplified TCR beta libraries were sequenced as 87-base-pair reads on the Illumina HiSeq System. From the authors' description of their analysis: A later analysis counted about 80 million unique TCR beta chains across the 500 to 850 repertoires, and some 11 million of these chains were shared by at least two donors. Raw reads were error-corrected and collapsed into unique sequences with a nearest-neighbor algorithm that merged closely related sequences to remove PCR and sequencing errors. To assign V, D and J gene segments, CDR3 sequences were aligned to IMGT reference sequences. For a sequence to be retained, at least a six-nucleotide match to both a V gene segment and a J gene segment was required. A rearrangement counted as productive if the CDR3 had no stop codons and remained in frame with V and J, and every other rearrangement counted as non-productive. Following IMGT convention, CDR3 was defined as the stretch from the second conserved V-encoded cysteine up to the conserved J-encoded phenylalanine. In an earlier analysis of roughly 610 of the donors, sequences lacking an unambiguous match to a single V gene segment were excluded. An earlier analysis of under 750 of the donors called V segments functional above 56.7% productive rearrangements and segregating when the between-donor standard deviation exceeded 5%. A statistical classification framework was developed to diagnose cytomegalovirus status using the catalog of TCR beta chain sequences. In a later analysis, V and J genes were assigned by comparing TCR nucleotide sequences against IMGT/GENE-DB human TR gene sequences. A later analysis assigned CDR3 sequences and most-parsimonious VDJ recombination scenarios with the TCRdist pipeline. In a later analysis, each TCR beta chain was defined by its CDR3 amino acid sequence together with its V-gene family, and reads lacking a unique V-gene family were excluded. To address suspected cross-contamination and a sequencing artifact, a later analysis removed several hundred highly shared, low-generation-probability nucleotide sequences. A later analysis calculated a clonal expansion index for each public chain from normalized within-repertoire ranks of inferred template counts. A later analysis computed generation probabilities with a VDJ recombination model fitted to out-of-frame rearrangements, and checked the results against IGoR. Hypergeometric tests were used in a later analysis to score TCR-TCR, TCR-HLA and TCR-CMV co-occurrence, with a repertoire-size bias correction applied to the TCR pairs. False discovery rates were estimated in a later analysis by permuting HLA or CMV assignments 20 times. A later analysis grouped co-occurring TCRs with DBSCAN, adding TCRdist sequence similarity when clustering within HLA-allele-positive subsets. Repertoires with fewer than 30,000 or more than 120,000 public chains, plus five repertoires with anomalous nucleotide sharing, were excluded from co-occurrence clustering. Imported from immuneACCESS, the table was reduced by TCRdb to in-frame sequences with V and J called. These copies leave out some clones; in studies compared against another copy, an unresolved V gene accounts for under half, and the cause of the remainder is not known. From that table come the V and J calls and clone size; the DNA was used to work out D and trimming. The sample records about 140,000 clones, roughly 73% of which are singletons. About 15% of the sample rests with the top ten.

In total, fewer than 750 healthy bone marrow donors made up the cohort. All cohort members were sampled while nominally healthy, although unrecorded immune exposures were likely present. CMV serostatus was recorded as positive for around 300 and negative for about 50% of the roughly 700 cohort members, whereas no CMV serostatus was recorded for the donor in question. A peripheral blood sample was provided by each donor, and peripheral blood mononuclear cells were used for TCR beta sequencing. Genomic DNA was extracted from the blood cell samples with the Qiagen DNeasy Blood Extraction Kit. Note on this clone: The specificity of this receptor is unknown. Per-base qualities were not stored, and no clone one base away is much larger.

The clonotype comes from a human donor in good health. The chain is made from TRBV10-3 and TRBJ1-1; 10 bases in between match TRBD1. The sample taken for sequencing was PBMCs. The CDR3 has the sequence CAIRSGQGDTEAFF. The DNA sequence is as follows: TGTGCCATCAGGAGTGGACAGGGGGACACTGAAGCTTTCTTT.